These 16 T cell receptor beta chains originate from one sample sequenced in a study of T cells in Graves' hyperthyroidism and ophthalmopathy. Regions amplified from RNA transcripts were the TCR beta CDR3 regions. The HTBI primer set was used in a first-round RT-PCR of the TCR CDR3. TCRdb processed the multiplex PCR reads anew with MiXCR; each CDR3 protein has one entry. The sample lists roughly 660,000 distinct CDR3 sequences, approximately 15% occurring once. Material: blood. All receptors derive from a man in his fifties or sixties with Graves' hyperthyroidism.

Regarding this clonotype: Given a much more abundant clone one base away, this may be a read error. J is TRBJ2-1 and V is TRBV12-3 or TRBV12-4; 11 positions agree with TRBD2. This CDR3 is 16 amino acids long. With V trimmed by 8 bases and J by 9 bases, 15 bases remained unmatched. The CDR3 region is CASAKAPLAGVSEQFF. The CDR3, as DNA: TGTGCCAGCGCCAAGGCCCCACTAGCGGGAGTAAGTGAGCAGTTCTTC.

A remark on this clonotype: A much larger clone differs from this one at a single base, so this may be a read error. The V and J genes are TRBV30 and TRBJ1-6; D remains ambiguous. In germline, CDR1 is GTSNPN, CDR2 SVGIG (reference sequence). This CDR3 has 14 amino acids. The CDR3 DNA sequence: TGTGCCTGGAGTGTCATGGGCGGGGTCTCACCCGTCCACTTT. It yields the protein CAWSVMGGVSPVHF.

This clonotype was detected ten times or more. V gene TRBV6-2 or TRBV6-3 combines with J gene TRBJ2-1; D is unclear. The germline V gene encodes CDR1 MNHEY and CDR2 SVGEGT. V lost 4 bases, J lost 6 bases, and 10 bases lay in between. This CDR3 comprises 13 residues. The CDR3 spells CASSFGHGNEQFF. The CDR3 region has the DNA TGTGCCAGCAGTTTCGGCCATGGCAATGAGCAGTTCTTC.

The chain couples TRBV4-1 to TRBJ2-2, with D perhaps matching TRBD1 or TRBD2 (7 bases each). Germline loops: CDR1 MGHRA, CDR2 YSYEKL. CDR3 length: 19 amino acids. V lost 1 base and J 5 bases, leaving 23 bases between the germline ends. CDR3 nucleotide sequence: TGCGCCAGCAGCCAAGGGATCCTAGGGAGGGGGCGCTTGACCGGGGAGCTGTTTTTT. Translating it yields CASSQGILGRGRLTGELFF.

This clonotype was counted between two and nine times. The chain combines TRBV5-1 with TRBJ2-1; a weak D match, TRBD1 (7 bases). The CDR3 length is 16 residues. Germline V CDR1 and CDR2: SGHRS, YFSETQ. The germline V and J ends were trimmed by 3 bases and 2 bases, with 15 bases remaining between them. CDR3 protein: CASSSPGGTAYNEQFF. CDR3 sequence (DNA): TGCGCCAGCAGCTCACCCGGCGGGACAGCCTACAATGAGCAGTTCTTC. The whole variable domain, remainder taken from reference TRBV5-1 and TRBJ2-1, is KAGVTQTPRYLIKTRGQQVTLSCSPISGHRSVSWYQQTPGQGLQFLFEYFSETQRNKGNFPGRFSGRQFSNSRSEMNVSTLELGDSALYLCASSSPGGTAYNEQFFGPGTRLTVL.

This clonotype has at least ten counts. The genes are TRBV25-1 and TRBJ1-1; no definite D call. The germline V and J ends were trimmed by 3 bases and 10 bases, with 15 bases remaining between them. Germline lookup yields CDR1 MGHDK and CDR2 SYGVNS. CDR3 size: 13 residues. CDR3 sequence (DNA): TGTGCCAGCAGTGACGTCTTTGCCGATCGAGCTTTCTTT. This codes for CASSDVFADRAFF.

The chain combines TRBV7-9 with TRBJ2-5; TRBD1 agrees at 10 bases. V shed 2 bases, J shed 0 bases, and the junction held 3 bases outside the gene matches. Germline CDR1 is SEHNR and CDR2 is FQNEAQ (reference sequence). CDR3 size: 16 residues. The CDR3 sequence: CASSLSGQGYQETQYF. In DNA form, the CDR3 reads TGTGCCAGCAGCTTATCGGGACAGGGGTACCAAGAGACCCAGTACTTC.

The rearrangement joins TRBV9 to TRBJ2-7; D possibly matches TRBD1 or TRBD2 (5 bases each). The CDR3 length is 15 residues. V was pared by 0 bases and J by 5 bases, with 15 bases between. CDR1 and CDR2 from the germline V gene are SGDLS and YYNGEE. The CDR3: CASSVGDERYHEQYF. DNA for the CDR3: TGTGCCAGCAGCGTAGGGGACGAGAGGTACCACGAGCAGTACTTC.

CDR3 bases: TGCAGTGTCCCCGCCCGGCGGGAGTTCGTGTACAATGAGCAGTTCTTC. Translating it yields CSVPARREFVYNEQFF. This chain joins TRBV20-1 and TRBJ2-1, with 7 bases lining up with TRBD2. The V segment lost 7 bases and the J segment 4 bases; nucleotides outside the gene matches: 16. The germline V gene has CDR1 DFQATT and CDR2 SNEGSKA (reference sequence). This CDR3 spans 16 amino acids.

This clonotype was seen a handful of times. The CDR3 DNA sequence: TGTGCCAGCAGCTTGTTGACTGCGGGCCAAGAGACCCAGTACTTC. Protein sequence: CASSLLTAGQETQYF. The V gene is TRBV5-6, the J gene TRBJ2-5, with D tentatively TRBD2 (5 bases). The CDR3 consists of 15 residues. The germline gives CDR1 SGHDT, CDR2 YYEEEE. V lost 1 base to trimming and J lost 1 base, with 11 bases between them.

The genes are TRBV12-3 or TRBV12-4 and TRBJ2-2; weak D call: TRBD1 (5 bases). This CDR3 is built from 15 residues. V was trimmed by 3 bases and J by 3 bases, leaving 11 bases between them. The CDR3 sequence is CASSFVRVDTGELFF. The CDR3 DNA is TGTGCCAGCAGTTTTGTCAGGGTGGACACCGGGGAGCTGTTTTTT.

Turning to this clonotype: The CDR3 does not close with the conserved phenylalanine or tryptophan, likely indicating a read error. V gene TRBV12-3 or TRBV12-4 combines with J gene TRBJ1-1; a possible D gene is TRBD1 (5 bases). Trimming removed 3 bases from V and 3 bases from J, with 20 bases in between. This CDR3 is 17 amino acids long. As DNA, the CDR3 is TGTGCCAGCAGTTTTGGGACCGGGGAGAATCAGGACACTGAAGCTTTCGTT. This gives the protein CASSFGTGENQDTEAFV.

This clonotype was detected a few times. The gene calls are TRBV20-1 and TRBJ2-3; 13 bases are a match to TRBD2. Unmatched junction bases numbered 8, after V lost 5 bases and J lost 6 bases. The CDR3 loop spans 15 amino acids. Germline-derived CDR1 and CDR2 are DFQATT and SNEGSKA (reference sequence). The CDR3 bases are TGCAGTGCTGAAGGGACTAGCGGGAAAGCGGATACGCAGTATTTT. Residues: CSAEGTSGKADTQYF.

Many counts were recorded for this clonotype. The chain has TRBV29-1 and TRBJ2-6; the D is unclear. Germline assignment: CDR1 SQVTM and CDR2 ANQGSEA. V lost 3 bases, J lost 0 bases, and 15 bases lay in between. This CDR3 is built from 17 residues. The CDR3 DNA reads TGCAGCGTTGACGTGGACGGTCCTCACTCTGGGGCCAACGTCCTGACTTTC. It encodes CSVDVDGPHSGANVLTF.

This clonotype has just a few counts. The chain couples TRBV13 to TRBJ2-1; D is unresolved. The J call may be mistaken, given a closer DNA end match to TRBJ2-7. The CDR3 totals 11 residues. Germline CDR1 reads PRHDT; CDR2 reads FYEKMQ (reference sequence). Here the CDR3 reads CASGQQGEQYF. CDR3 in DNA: TGTGCCAGCGGGCAACAAGGTGAGCAGTACTTC.

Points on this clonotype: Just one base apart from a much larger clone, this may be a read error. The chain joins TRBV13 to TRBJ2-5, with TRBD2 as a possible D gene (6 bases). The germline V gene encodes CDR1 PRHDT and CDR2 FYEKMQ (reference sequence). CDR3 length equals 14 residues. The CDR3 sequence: CASSELAAGETRYF. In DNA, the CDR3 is TGTGCCAGCAGCGAACTAGCCGCCGGGGAGACCCGGTACTTC.